These 13 T cell receptor beta chains were all obtained from the same sample, sequenced in a study of T cell responses to AZD1222 COVID-19 vaccine. Using immunoSEQ multiplex PCR, the repertoire was profiled, and TCRdb retains in-frame clones only, with some absent. Of about 130,000 clones in the sample, 75% to 90% were seen once. The material sequenced was peripheral blood, taken 28 days after the second AZD1222 dose. These receptors all stem from an adult who received the AZD1222 COVID-19 vaccine.

The J gene is TRBJ1-6, the V gene TRBV7-9, with D tentatively TRBD1 (5 bases). The V gene's germline CDR1 is SEHNR and CDR2 FQNEAQ (reference sequence). CDR3 size: 15 residues. V dropped 6 bases and J dropped 5 bases, with 14 bases sitting between them. The CDR3 nucleotides are TGTGCCAGCAGTTCCTGGACACCCAATAATTCACCCCTCCACTTT. Encoded protein: CASSSWTPNNSPLHF.

This clone appeared once. This chain joins TRBV19 and TRBJ2-1; 7 bases are a match to TRBD1. In germline, CDR1 is LNHDA, CDR2 SQIVND (reference sequence). The ends lost 5 bases at V and 8 bases at J; junction bases unmatched: 3. This CDR3 spans 12 amino acids. This CDR3 reads CASSQGVYEQFF. The CDR3 nucleotides read TGTGCCAGTAGTCAGGGGGTTTATGAGCAGTTCTTC.

The chain couples TRBV3-1 (or the pseudogene TRBV3-2) to TRBJ1-1, with 7 bases aligning to TRBD1. The CDR3 runs to 17 residues. In germline, CDR1 is LGHDT, CDR2 YNNKEL (reference sequence). V shed 1 base, J shed 1 base, and the junction held 9 bases outside the gene matches. The DNA of the CDR3 is TGTGCCAGCAGCCAAGGGCCGTCAGGGGGTAGGAACACTGAAGCTTTCTTT. Translating it yields CASSQGPSGGRNTEAFF.

The chain employs TRBV13 and TRBJ2-1, with TRBD2 identical over 13 bases. Germline CDR1 and CDR2: PRHDT and FYEKMQ (reference sequence). V shed 5 bases, J shed 0 bases, and the junction held 13 bases outside the gene matches. The CDR3 extends over 20 amino acids. The CDR3 here is CASSLTPGLAGRSSYNEQFF. As DNA, the CDR3 is TGTGCCAGCAGCCTGACACCGGGACTAGCGGGGCGCAGCTCCTACAATGAGCAGTTCTTC.

In DNA, the CDR3 is TGTGCCAGCAGCGTCTCGGACAGGGGTGGCCGCGAGCAGTACTTC. Translation: CASSVSDRGGREQYF. The chain joins TRBV9 to TRBJ2-7; 9 bases align to TRBD1. Losses at the gene ends were 2 bases for V and 6 bases for J; bases not matched to a gene: 9. CDR3 length: 15 residues. Per germline, CDR1 SGDLS and CDR2 YYNGEE.

This clone has a count of ten or more. The V gene is TRBV7-2, the J gene TRBJ1-5; D call uncertain. V lost 2 bases, J lost 7 bases, and 15 bases lay in between. Per germline, CDR1 SGHTA and CDR2 FQGNSA. CDR3 length equals 15 residues. The CDR3, as DNA: TGTGCCAGCAGCTTAATGAATCAGGTTGGGCAGCCCCAGCATTTT. Translated: CASSLMNQVGQPQHF.

V usage is TRBV24-1 and J usage is TRBJ1-2; TRBD1 aligns across 8 bases. Trimming cost V 6 bases and J 8 bases; bases outside gene matches: 7. CDR1 KGHDR and CDR2 SFDVKD come from the germline V gene. There are 13 residues in the CDR3. The CDR3 sequence: CATSSRQGAGYTF. Written as DNA, the CDR3 is TGTGCCACCAGTTCCCGGCAGGGGGCCGGCTACACCTTC.

The chain uses TRBV13 and TRBJ2-7; D ambiguous. Germline V gene lookup returns CDR1 PRHDT and CDR2 FYEKMQ (reference sequence). Trimming cost V 5 bases and J 4 bases, with 12 bases left between them. This CDR3 is 13 amino acids long. DNA of the CDR3: TGTGCCAGCAGCCCCCAACAGACGTACGAGCAGTACTTC. Residues: CASSPQQTYEQYF. Drawing the rest from reference TRBV13 and TRBJ2-7, the complete variable domain is AAGVIQSPRHLIKEKRETATLKCYPIPRHDTVYWYQQGPGQDPQFLISFYEKMQSDKGSIPDRFSAQQFSDYHSELNMSSLELGDSALYFCASSPQQTYEQYFGPGTRLTVT.

In its sample, this clone was seen once. This chain uses TRBV30 with TRBJ1-1; 9 nucleotides match TRBD1. CDR1 GTSNPN and CDR2 SVGIG come from the germline V gene (reference sequence). The CDR3 is 13 amino acids. V trimming: 5 bases; J trimming: 0 bases; junction bases outside the gene matches: 1. This CDR3 reads CAWDRGVNTEAFF. In DNA form, the CDR3 reads TGTGCCTGGGACAGGGGGGTGAACACTGAAGCTTTCTTT.

The V and J genes are TRBV28 and TRBJ1-1, with 9 bases identical to TRBD1. Germline V CDR1 and CDR2: MDHEN, SYDVKM. The CDR3 is made up of 16 amino acids. The J segment lost 1 base and the V segment lost 6 bases, leaving 9 bases of the junction unmatched. The CDR3: CASSRSTGGENTEAFF. The DNA of the CDR3 is TGTGCCAGCAGCCGATCGACAGGGGGGGAGAACACTGAAGCTTTCTTT.

The chain links TRBV6-1 to TRBJ2-1; a possible D gene is TRBD2 (6 bases). The V gene's germline CDR1 is MNHNS and CDR2 SASEGT. Trimming took off 1 base at V and 4 bases at J, with 14 bases between the two ends. This CDR3 is 16 amino acids long. The CDR3 DNA sequence: TGTGCCAGCAGTGAAGTGGGGGGACGGCGTTACAATGAGCAGTTCTTC. It yields the protein CASSEVGGRRYNEQFF.

The chain uses TRBV7-2 and TRBJ1-1, with D uncertain. The V and J ends lost 1 base and 0 bases respectively, with 12 bases between them. This CDR3 comprises 16 residues. CDR1 SGHTA and CDR2 FQGNSA come from the germline V gene. The CDR3 loop reads CASSLVGYSMNTEAFF. The CDR3 DNA is TGTGCCAGCAGCTTAGTGGGGTACTCCATGAACACTGAAGCTTTCTTT.

The J gene is TRBJ2-3, the V gene TRBV4-3; tentatively, D is TRBD1 or TRBD2 (6 bases each). Germline CDR1 and CDR2: LGHNA and YSLEER. This CDR3 comprises 17 residues. V was trimmed by 4 bases and J by 2 bases, leaving 19 bases between them. In DNA form, the CDR3 reads TGCGCCAGCAGCCTCGGTCCGAGGGGGGAATCCACAGATACGCAGTATTTT. Its protein is CASSLGPRGESTDTQYF.